This record looks at one T cell receptor (beta chain) sequence and its context. This sample was taken from a study of blood T cell repertoires in COVID-19. Across the whole study: The samples span acute and convalescent COVID-19 from the United States, Italy and Spain. Sources were T cells, B-cell-depleted T cells, or PBMCs; the material itself was cDNA or gDNA.

CDR1 and CDR2 from the germline V gene are KGHSH and LQKENI. With 4 bases removed from V and 7 bases from J, the gap between germline ends came to 13 bases. The CDR3 extends over 14 amino acids. Original processing methods: Reference gene primers were amplified, and this amplification served to estimate nucleated cell counts. The protocol was immunoSEQ multiplex PCR, while the TCRdb copy is restricted to in-frame clones and leaves out a portion. Clonal size and the V and J genes are those of that table, whereas D and trimming came from the DNA. Here the sample spans about 250,000 clones, about 82% being singletons.

Sequencing used peripheral blood. This TCR was recovered from a man between 45 and 60 years old with active or convalescent COVID-19. V usage is TRBV18 and J usage is TRBJ2-2; possibly TRBD1 for D (5 bases). In DNA form, the CDR3 reads TGTGCCAGCTCACTTCAGGGAATTAACGGGGAGCTGTTTTTT. Encoded protein: CASSLQGINGELFF.